A selection of T cell receptor beta chains follows, all from one sample in a study of OX40 agonist ivuxolimab in advanced cancers. The method was immunoSEQ multiplex PCR; TCRdb's version includes in-frame clones alone and lacks a portion of them. The table lists over 75,000 clones, 75% to 95% of them singletons. The starting material was CD4+ or CD8+ T cells sorted from blood, obtained in a trial of the OX40 agonist ivuxolimab. Source of these receptors: an adult with an advanced solid tumor such as melanoma, head and neck, liver or kidney cancer. The CDR3 runs from the conserved cysteine through the conserved F or W. The D gene is left open where the match is weak. Not all rows give a size; the values are once, few, many and, for expanded clones, a class.

TRBJ1-2 | TRBV5-1 | - | - | TGCGCCAGCAGGGATCCCAGAAAATCGGGGGCTTCCTGGTATGGCTACACCTTC | CASRDPRKSGASWYGYTF
TRBJ2-1 | TRBV18 | - | - | TGTGCCAGCTCACCAGTAATGCCGAATAATGAGCAGTTCTTC | CASSPVMPNNEQFF
TRBJ1-1 | TRBV5-1 | few | TRBD1 | TGCGCCAGCAGCTTGCAGGGACAGGTGGGCACTGAAGCTTTCTTT | CASSLQGQVGTEAFF
TRBJ2-5 | TRBV7-9 | - | - | TGTGCCAGCAGCCGGGACCCCCTGACTTGGACCCAGTACTTC | CASSRDPLTWTQYF
TRBJ2-7 | TRBV5-1 | - | TRBD2 | TGCGCCAGCAGCCCTAGGACTAGCGAGTACGAGCAGTACTTC | CASSPRTSEYEQYF
TRBJ1-4 | TRBV4-1 | - | - | TGCGCCAGCAGCGGATCCGAGGGCTGGCCTAATGAAAAACTGTTTTTT | CASSGSEGWPNEKLFF
TRBJ1-5 | TRBV2 | - | - | TGTGCCAGCAGGCAGGGGCAGGGTGGGGGAAGTAATCAGCCCCAGCATTTT | CASRQGQGGGSNQPQHF
TRBJ2-7 | TRBV5-1 | - | TRBD2 | TGCGCCAGCAGCCTTAGCGGGAACTCCTACGAGCAGTACTTC | CASSLSGNSYEQYF
TRBJ1-4 | TRBV11-2 | - | - | TGTGCCAGCAGCTTAGCCGGACAACCCAATGAAAAACTGTTTTTT | CASSLAGQPNEKLFF
TRBJ1-4 | TRBV15 | - | TRBD1 | TGTGCCACCAGCAGAGATTCAGGGGGTGAAAAACTGTTTTTT | CATSRDSGGEKLFF
TRBJ1-2 | TRBV19 | - | - | TGTGCCAGTAGTAAACAGGACTATGGCTACACCTTC | CASSKQDYGYTF
TRBJ2-6 | TRBV5-6 | few | - | TGTGCCAGCAGCCCCGGATGGGCCTCTGGGGCCAACGTCCTGACTTTC | CASSPGWASGANVLTF
TRBJ2-7 | TRBV7-7 | - | TRBD1 | TGTGCTAGCAGCCCAGGACAGGGGGCTTACGAGCAGTACTTC | CASSPGQGAYEQYF
TRBJ2-7 | TRBV29-1 | once | - | TGCAGCGTCCGTACGGGTGGGACCTACGAGCAGTACTTC | CSVRTGGTYEQYF
TRBJ2-3 | TRBV10-3 | - | - | TGTGCCCTGGGACTTGCTAGCACAGATACGCAGTATTTT | CALGLASTDTQYF
TRBJ2-2 | TRBV7-6 | - | TRBD1 | TGTGCCAGCAGCTTAGCCGGGACAGGGGGCGCAACCGGGGAGCTGTTTTTT | CASSLAGTGGATGELFF
TRBJ1-2 | TRBV19 | once | TRBD1 | TGTGCCAGTACCCGGACAGGGGACGAGGATGGCTACACCTTC | CASTRTGDEDGYTF
TRBJ1-2 | TRBV7-2 | - | - | TGTGCCAGCAGCTTAGGGCAGGTTAACTATGGCTACACCTTC | CASSLGQVNYGYTF
TRBJ2-7 | TRBV10-3 | few | TRBD2 | TGTGCCATCAGTGAATCCCGACTAGCGGGAGGGCGCTCCTACGAGCAGTACTTC | CAISESRLAGGRSYEQYF
TRBJ1-4 | TRBV2 | - | - | TGTGCCAGCAGTCGCTCAGGGATTGAAAAACTGTTTTTT | CASSRSGIEKLFF
TRBJ2-7 | TRBV5-1 | - | - | TGCGCCAGCAGCCAGGGGGTAGCGGACTCCTACGAGCAGTACTTC | CASSQGVADSYEQYF
TRBJ2-7 | TRBV30 | - | - | TGTGCCTGGACGACAGCCTACGAGCAGTACTTC | CAWTTAYEQYF
TRBJ1-5 | TRBV4-1 | few | - | TGCGCCAGCAGCCAAGTCGGTATCGGAAGCAATCAGCCCCAGCATTTT | CASSQVGIGSNQPQHF
TRBJ2-5 | TRBV5-6 | - | - | TGTGCCAGCAGCTTGGGGGCCAGCCCCCAAGAGACCCAGTACTTC | CASSLGASPQETQYF
TRBJ1-6 | TRBV2 | - | - | TGTGCCAGCAGTGAAGGGTTAAGTAATTCACCCCTCCACTTT | CASSEGLSNSPLHF
TRBJ2-1 | TRBV28 | - | - | TGTGCCAGCATAAGGACCTCCGGGTGGAATGAGCAGTTCTTC | CASIRTSGWNEQFF
TRBJ1-1 | TRBV19 | - | - | TGTGCCAGTAGCCTTGCAGGGACCACTGAAGCTTTCTTT | CASSLAGTTEAFF
TRBJ2-5 | TRBV6-1 | - | - | TGTGCCAGCAAGGAAGCAGGGCGAGAGACCCAGTACTTC | CASKEAGRETQYF
TRBJ2-3 | TRBV9 | - | - | TGTGCCAGCAGCGTAGCACCGGAGGTCACAGATACGCAGTATTTT | CASSVAPEVTDTQYF
TRBJ1-1 | TRBV6-1 | - | - | TGTGCCAGCAGTGAACGGCTCGCTGCGGGTGCCAACCGACTAAACGTTGAAGCTTTCTTT | CASSERLAAGANRLNVEAFF
TRBJ1-5 | TRBV30 | - | - | TGTGCCTGGAGAACAGACTCGGAACCTCGAAGCAATCAGCCCCAGCATTTT | CAWRTDSEPRSNQPQHF
TRBJ2-1 | TRBV13 | - | TRBD2 | TGTGCCAGCAGAGACCTAGGGACTAGCGGGAAACCTTTCTTC | CASRDLGTSGKPFF
TRBJ2-4 | TRBV5-5 | - | - | TGTGCCAGCAGCTTGGCCCTTGGAGGCGGTCGAAACATTCAGTACTTC | CASSLALGGGRNIQYF
TRBJ2-7 | TRBV6-4 | - | - | TGTGCCAGCAGTGCCAACGAGCAGTACTTC | CASSANEQYF
TRBJ2-4 | TRBV6-1 | - | - | TGTGCCAGCAGCCCCAGGGACATTCAGTACTTC | CASSPRDIQYF
TRBJ2-1 | TRBV11-3 | - | TRBD2 | TGTGCCAGCAGCTTAGATACACCGGGACTAGCGGGCAGGTTAAATGAGCAGTTCTTC | CASSLDTPGLAGRLNEQFF
TRBJ1-1 | TRBV6-6 | - | TRBD1 | TGTGCCAGCAGCCTGACAGGGGGGAACACTGAAGCTTTCTTT | CASSLTGGNTEAFF
TRBJ1-1 | TRBV11-3 | - | - | TGTGCCAGCAGCTTAGATCCAGGGAGCACTGAAGCTTTCTTT | CASSLDPGSTEAFF
TRBJ2-7 | TRBV9 | - | - | TGTGCCAGCAGCGTAGCTACTAGCTCCTACGAGCAGTACTTC | CASSVATSSYEQYF
TRBJ2-7 | TRBV11-3 | - | - | TGTGCCAGCAGCTTAGACCCACAGCTCTCCTACGAGCAGTACTTC | CASSLDPQLSYEQYF
TRBJ1-2 | TRBV7-2 | few | - | TGTGCCAGCAGCTTAGACTTTAACTATGGCTACACCTTC | CASSLDFNYGYTF
TRBJ1-2 | TRBV10-2 | once | - | TGCGCCAGCAGTGATTTAGGACGTGTCTATGGCTACACCTTC | CASSDLGRVYGYTF
TRBJ1-3 | TRBV19 | once | - | TGTGCCAGTAGTATTTTACTCACCGGGCAGAGCTCTGGAAACACCATATATTTT | CASSILLTGQSSGNTIYF
TRBJ2-3 | TRBV7-8 | - | - | TGTGCCAGCAGCTTAGGTTTCGGCACAGATACGCAGTATTTT | CASSLGFGTDTQYF
TRBJ1-2 | TRBV1 | - | - | TGCACCAGCAGCCCCCGGACAGGGGGCGCGGGGGAGGAAGGCTACACCTTC | CTSSPRTGGAGEEGYTF
TRBJ1-1 | TRBV18 | - | - | TGTGCCAGCTCACCAGGGGCAGGGAGGGAAGCTTTCTTT | CASSPGAGREAFF
TRBJ1-2 | TRBV4-1 | few | - | TGCGCCAGCAGCCAACGACCGGGCAGGGATGTCTATGGCTACACCTTC | CASSQRPGRDVYGYTF
TRBJ2-3 | TRBV5-1 | - | - | TGCGCCAGCAGTTGGGACGGTCTCATGCCCACAGATACGCAGTATTTT | CASSWDGLMPTDTQYF
TRBJ2-6 | TRBV6-1 | - | - | TGTGCCAGCAGTGACGATTTGGGTGCCGGGGCCAACGTCCTGACTTTC | CASSDDLGAGANVLTF